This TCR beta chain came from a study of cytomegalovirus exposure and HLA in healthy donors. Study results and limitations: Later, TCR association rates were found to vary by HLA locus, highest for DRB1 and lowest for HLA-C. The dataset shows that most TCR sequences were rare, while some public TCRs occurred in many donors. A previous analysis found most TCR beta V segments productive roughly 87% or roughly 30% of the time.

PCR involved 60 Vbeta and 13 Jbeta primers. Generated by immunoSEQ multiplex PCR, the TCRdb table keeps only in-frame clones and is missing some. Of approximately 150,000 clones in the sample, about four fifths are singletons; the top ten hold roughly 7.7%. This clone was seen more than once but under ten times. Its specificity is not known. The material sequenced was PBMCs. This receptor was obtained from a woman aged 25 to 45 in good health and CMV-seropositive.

CDR3 sequence: CASADPQGARGEKLFF. CDR3 in DNA: TGCGCCAGCGCCGACCCTCAGGGGGCCCGAGGTGAAAAACTGTTTTTT. V is TRBV5-1 and J is TRBJ1-4, with 8 bases that match TRBD1. The J segment lost 7 bases and the V segment lost 7 bases, leaving 15 bases of the junction unmatched. CDR1 and CDR2 from the germline V gene are SGHRS and YFSETQ. There are 16 residues in the CDR3.